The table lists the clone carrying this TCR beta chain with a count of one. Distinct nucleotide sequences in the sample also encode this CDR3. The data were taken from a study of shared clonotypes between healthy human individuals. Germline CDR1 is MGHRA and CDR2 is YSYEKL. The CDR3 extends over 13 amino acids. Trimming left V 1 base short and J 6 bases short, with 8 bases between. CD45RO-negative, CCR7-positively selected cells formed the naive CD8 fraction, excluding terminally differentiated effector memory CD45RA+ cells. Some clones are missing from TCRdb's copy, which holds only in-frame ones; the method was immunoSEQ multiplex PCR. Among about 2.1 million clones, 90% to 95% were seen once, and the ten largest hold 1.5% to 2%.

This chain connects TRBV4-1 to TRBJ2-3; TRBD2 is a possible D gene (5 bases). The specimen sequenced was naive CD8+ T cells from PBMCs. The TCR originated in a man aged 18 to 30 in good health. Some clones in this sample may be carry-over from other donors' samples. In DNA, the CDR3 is TGCGCCAGCAGCCAAGGGCGGAGGGATACGCAGTATTTT. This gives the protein CASSQGRRDTQYF.